This T cell receptor (beta chain) was profiled in a study of identifying expanded T cells in peripheral blood. Findings and caveats of the study: Technical replicates showed about 1.1 changed clones; approximately 2 weeks approximately 16; four weeks 19. Across healthy donors, higher total template counts meant significantly greater roughly 2-week count variance.

Clones were sequenced by immunoSEQ multiplex PCR, and TCRdb holds only the in-frame ones, with some missing. This sample carries more than 85,000 clones, 88% of them seen once, and the ten largest clones take roughly 14%. Regarding this clone: Its matching antigen is unknown.

V was pared by 7 bases and J by 0 bases, with 14 bases between. This CDR3 has 15 amino acids. Germline V lookup: CDR1 SNHLY, CDR2 FYNNEI. This rearrangement joins TRBV2 to TRBJ2-3; a weak D match, TRBD2 (6 bases). The receptor comes from a person aged 18 to 75 in good health. Sequencing was carried out using blood. CDR3 DNA: TGTGCCAGCACCACTCCCGGGGGAAGCACAGATACGCAGTATTTT. This translates into CASTTPGGSTDTQYF.